This TCR beta chain was sequenced during a study of identifying expanded T cells in peripheral blood. Assay used: immunoSEQ multiplex PCR; TCRdb lists only in-frame clones, some missing. This sample has under 150,000 clones; about 86% occur once, and the top ten carry around 8.2%. On this clone: Antigen specificity is unknown.

Findings of the study overall: Clone count variance between approximately two-week samples rose with total template count.

No infections or other immune events were documented during collection. V gave up 2 bases and J gave up 2 bases, with 15 bases separating them. This CDR3 spans 15 amino acids. Germline V gene sequence: CDR1 GTSNPN, CDR2 SVGIG (reference sequence). This chain connects TRBV30 to TRBJ2-5; D call uncertain. The sequenced material came from blood. The sequence derives from a person aged 18 to 70 in good health. CDR3 amino acids: CAWSFGSVGQETQYF. Written as DNA, the CDR3 is TGTGCCTGGAGTTTTGGTTCGGTGGGGCAAGAGACCCAGTACTTC.